This paragraph covers one TCR beta chain sequence. Its antigen is unknown. The record originates from a study of beta chain features in type 1 diabetes. Purity exceeded 95% in all sorted populations. Study-level results: cDNA-based sequencing might over-represent cells highly expressing TCR. Patients showed naive, central memory and Treg TCRB repertoires that appeared more similar than those of healthy donors. For Type 1 diabetes patients, all four CD4+ subsets carried TCRB CDR3s that were moderately but significantly shorter.

Every bit of the isolated RNA underwent reverse transcription, so sequencing read expressed TCRB transcripts. Using immunoSEQ multiplex PCR, the repertoire was profiled, and TCRdb retains in-frame clones only, with some absent. The sample yields some 700,000 clones, over 10% seen once. The source material was naive CD4+ T cells from blood. This sequence was found in a young man with type 1 diabetes.

The CDR3 region has the DNA TGTGCCTCCGGGACAGTGTTTCGTGAAAAACTGTTTTTT. This codes for CASGTVFREKLFF. The chain couples TRBV30 to TRBJ1-4; TRBD1 matches 7 bases. CDR1 and CDR2 (germline): GTSNPN, SVGIG (reference sequence). Unmatched junction bases numbered 9, after V lost 7 bases and J lost 7 bases. The CDR3 is made up of 13 amino acids.